Included here is one T cell receptor (beta chain) sequence, with context. The antigen it recognizes is unknown. Base qualities were left out, and no much larger clone turns up one base away. TCRbeta CDR3 regions were amplified from genomic DNA by means of the immunoSEQ Assay, a bias-controlled multiplex PCR. Concerning the study's data processing: The number of nucleated cells in each sample was estimated by amplification of reference gene primers within the assay. To quantify the absolute abundance of each unique TCRbeta CDR3 rearrangement, sequence reads were collapsed and filtered. For each sample, productive Simpson clonality was calculated as the square root of Simpson's diversity index across productive rearrangements. In TCRdb, the immuneACCESS table is reduced to in-frame sequences with V and J assigned. These tables do not hold every clone; where another copy was compared, an unresolved V gene accounts for under half, and the others remain unexplained. V and J calls and clone size are given by that table; D and trimming were obtained from the DNA. For this sample the table gives over 110,000 clones, of which more than 65% were detected only once. About 10% of the sample is in the top ten clones.

The data originate from a study of blood T cell repertoires in COVID-19 (dated by TCRdb to the early 2020s). For the study in its entirety: Collaborator samples came from the United States, Italy and Spain and covered acute and convalescent phases of COVID-19. The material from the prospective study consisted of cDNA or gDNA derived from T cells, B-cell-depleted T cells, or PBMCs. Subjects who had been exposed to COVID-19, were actively infected with it, or had recovered from it provided the deeply sampled blood TCRbeta repertoires that made up the dataset. The repertoires were made available in a free public database intended to serve as a resource for research on the immune response to SARS-CoV-2. Samples were obtained from the ongoing ImmuneRACE study (first 160 participants) and from about 1,300 subjects provided by 6 global collaborators. A de-identified subject ID, COVID-19 status, age in years and sex were almost always included in the sample metadata. Where available, HLA class I and class II types were obtained from metadata supplied by the sample provider rather than from assay-based typing. What the study reported, not specific to this receptor: The amount of clinical and demographic metadata varied by source and participant and was provided uncurated.

At the junction V is shortened by 6 bases and J by 8 bases; bases outside the gene matches: 10. CDR1 and CDR2 are read off the germline V gene (reference sequence) as LNHNV and YYDKDF. Inclusive of the bounding cysteine and phenylalanine, the CDR3 is 14 residues long. Of the read, only the CDR3 DNA is kept; its 42 bases are in frame from base 1. Whole blood was collected in K2EDTA tubes by collaborating institutions according to the institutions' own protocols. For TCRbeta analysis, collaborators shipped samples as frozen whole blood, isolated PBMCs, or DNA extracted from either of those sample types.

The sequence was collected from a man aged 60 to 75 with active or convalescent COVID-19. The receptor chain draws on TRBV15 and TRBJ1-2, and 9 junctional nucleotides match TRBD1. The sample consisted of peripheral blood. DNA sequence: TGTGCCACCAGACTACAGGGGGCATCAGGAGGCTACACCTTC. It encodes CATRLQGASGGYTF.